This T cell receptor beta chain was captured in a study of T-cell memory formation after mild COVID-19 (dated by TCRdb to the early 2020s). Concerning the study at large: TCR sequence clusters from the two donors were found to be largely donor specific. In two donors, T-cell clones that expanded and contracted after mild COVID-19 were followed by sequencing TCRalpha and TCRbeta repertoires longitudinally. The cohort was made up of two young adult volunteers, one female and one male, who were previously healthy.

Points the paper makes about the study in general: The detection of some responding clones in pre-infection memory suggests that pre-existing cross-reactive memory T cells joined the SARS-CoV-2 response. Only a couple of mild cases were covered by the study, and larger cohorts that include severe cases with pre-infection samples were considered necessary. Contracting CD4+ clones appeared mostly in the CM and EM memory subsets, whereas CD8+ clones were enriched in EMRA. Clones contracting from day 15 to 85 had balanced CD4/CD8 phenotypes, while a second wave expanding from day 15 to 37 was biased towards CD4+. Whether the second-wave clones peaking on day 37 were SARS-CoV-2 specific was not confirmed.

CDR1 and CDR2 (KGHDR, SFDVKD) derive from the germline V gene. The V and J ends are trimmed by 2 bases and 4 bases, leaving 18 bases between them. The CDR3 numbers 17 residues from cysteine through phenylalanine. Only CDR3 DNA remains: 51 bases, in frame from the first base. Ficoll-Paque density gradient centrifugation was the method used to isolate PBMCs. This clonotype has a count of ten or more. No cognate antigen has been identified for it. The input lacks base qualities; no much larger clone sits a single base away. TCRdb lists the instrument as Illumina NovaSeq 6000. Using 5'RACE with constant-segment primers, TCRalpha and TCRbeta cDNA libraries were constructed, with sample barcodes and unique molecular identifiers added in the process. RNA was extracted from every sample with Trizol reagent. Amplification of the libraries took two PCR steps, and the second step added a second sample barcode plus Illumina TruSeq adapters. Sequencing of libraries was performed on an Illumina NovaSeq with 2 x 150 bp paired-end reads. For the original study's pipeline: Demultiplexing of reads and collapsing into UMI-guided consensus sequences were performed with migec v1.2.7. Using mixcr v2.1.11, UMI consensuses were aligned to TRA and TRB V and J templates and then assembled into clonotypes. Expanded or contracted clonotypes were those called significant by both edgeR and NoisET, with noise models trained on biological replicates. edgeR calls used a false discovery rate-adjusted p below 0.01 and a log2 fold-change threshold of 1. As an exploratory analysis of dynamics, PCA with hierarchical clustering was applied to max-normalized trajectories of the 1000 most abundant clonotypes. The CD4 or CD8 phenotype of responding clones was assigned using the separately sequenced CD4+ and CD8+ repertoires. TCRdb handled the public reads itself, with Q25 trimming in fastp and clone calling in MiXCR, and kept productive beta chains. Every distinct CDR3 protein forms one entry, paired with its most common genes and DNA. The V and J calls shown here were made by TCRdb, not taken from the authors' results. Across this sample there are 29,000 or so distinct CDR3 sequences, with roughly a sixth seen only once. The ten biggest clones cover about 1.4% of the sample.

Sequenced sample: PBMCs or a T cell subset sorted from them (not recorded which). The sequence was obtained from an adult who had mild COVID-19 (a few samples of this study predate the infection). The sample titles of this study are shuffled in the database, so cell type and time point are left out. The sequence links TRBV24-1 to TRBJ2-3, with the D gene not confidently named. DNA sequence: TGTGCCACCAGTGATTCCCGGACCAGGCCAGTGGCAGATACGCAGTATTTT. Translated, it gives CATSDSRTRPVADTQYF.